The rows below give T cell receptor beta chains drawn from one sample of a study of T cells after yellow fever vaccination. TCRdb re-derived calls from the 5' RACE reads in MiXCR, one entry per CDR3 protein. The table shows roughly 400,000 distinct CDR3 sequences, with approximately 19% occurring only once. The material was PBMCs, obtained before the yellow fever booster vaccination. Every receptor here comes from a man younger than 30 who received the YFV17D yellow fever vaccine. Each CDR3 is given with its conserved first and last residue. Each record gives: J gene, clone size, V gene, CDR3 protein. Not all rows give a size; the values are once, few, many and, for expanded clones, a class.

J: TRBJ2-5; size: many; V: TRBV27; CDR3: CASGETQYF
J: TRBJ1-3; size: few; V: TRBV12-3/TRBV12-4; CDR3: CASSSRSSGNTIYF
J: TRBJ2-5; size: many; V: TRBV24-1; CDR3: CATSDPRTEETQYF
J: TRBJ1-4; size: few; V: TRBV20-1; CDR3: CSASVRVDEKLFF
J: TRBJ2-3; size: .; V: TRBV5-1; CDR3: CASSLLGLASRDTQYF
J: TRBJ1-1; size: .; V: TRBV6-1; CDR3: CASSNRNLNTDAFF
J: TRBJ2-1; size: .; V: TRBV7-6; CDR3: CASSLVSSGDRQFF
J: TRBJ2-2; size: many; V: TRBV20-1; CDR3: CSASLSGGYNTGELFF
J: TRBJ2-3; size: few; V: TRBV5-1; CDR3: CASSLGGSGDFTDTQYF
J: TRBJ2-1; size: once; V: TRBV6-6; CDR3: CASSIGTAEQFF
J: TRBJ2-6; size: .; V: TRBV6-5; CDR3: CASSLGLHDASGANVLTF
J: TRBJ1-2; size: .; V: TRBV6-2/TRBV6-3; CDR3: CASTKRRTYGYTF
J: TRBJ1-1; size: .; V: TRBV20-1; CDR3: CSARSGPQNTEAFF
J: TRBJ2-3; size: .; V: TRBV5-1; CDR3: CASSLGSGTRTDTQYF
J: TRBJ2-7; size: .; V: TRBV29-1; CDR3: CSVEPPGADEQYF
J: TRBJ1-2; size: .; V: TRBV6-5; CDR3: CASSSSPRHYGYTF
J: TRBJ2-6; size: .; V: TRBV6-5; CDR3: CASSSWTGSGANVLTF